The 14 T cell receptor beta chains below come from one sample, sequenced in a study of T cells after yellow fever vaccination. Via MiXCR, TCRdb re-called the 5' RACE reads, giving one row per CDR3 protein. The sample lists hundreds of thousands of distinct CDR3 sequences; roughly an eighth were seen once. Sequencing was performed on PBMCs, taken on the day of the yellow fever booster vaccination. These receptors all come from a man aged 30 to 45 who received the YFV17D yellow fever vaccine.

The rearrangement uses TRBV12-3 or TRBV12-4 and TRBJ1-3, with 7 bases that match TRBD1. The CDR3 extends over 15 amino acids. J was trimmed by 5 bases and V by 6 bases; bases with no gene match: 10. The CDR3 region has the DNA TGTGCCAGCAGCAACACTGGGACAGAAAGAAACACCATATATTTT. It translates to CASSNTGTERNTIYF.

V is TRBV27 and J is TRBJ2-3; D possibly uses TRBD1 or TRBD2 (6 bases each). Deletions cut 5 bases from V and 3 bases from J, with 18 bases between. The CDR3 length is 16 residues. In germline, CDR1 is MNHEY, CDR2 SMNVEV (reference sequence). The CDR3 DNA is TGTGCCAGCAGTATCGCCCGCACAGGGAGGACAGATACGCAGTATTTT. Translation gives CASSIARTGRTDTQYF.

There are a few counts of this clonotype. The rearrangement uses TRBV12-3 or TRBV12-4 and TRBJ2-2; D perhaps matches TRBD2 (5 bases). This CDR3 contains 13 residues. Deletions cut 11 bases from V and 6 bases from J, with 16 bases between. The chain's CDR3 is CAFGRARSGELFF. DNA of the CDR3: TGTGCCTTCGGGCGGGCGAGGTCCGGGGAGCTGTTTTTT.

This clonotype was recorded a few times. The chain employs TRBV20-1 and TRBJ2-5; 7 nucleotides line up with TRBD1. The CDR3 length is 13 residues. The germline V gene encodes CDR1 DFQATT and CDR2 SNEGSKA (reference sequence). Losses at the gene ends were 6 bases for V and 5 bases for J; bases not matched to a gene: 9. The CDR3 DNA reads as TGCAGTGCGGGGTCGACAGGGCGGGAGACCCAGTACTTC. Translated, it gives CSAGSTGRETQYF.

The chain joins TRBV21-1 to TRBJ2-2; the D call in the table, TRBD1, was not verified against the DNA. TRBV21-1 is a pseudogene segment. CDR3 length: 16 amino acids. The CDR3 bases are TGTGCCAGCAGCAAAGAGGGGGCAGGGAACACCGGGGAGCTGTTTTTT. This encodes CASSKEGAGNTGELFF.

In this sample, this clonotype turned up a few times. CDR3 coding DNA: TGTGCCAGCAGCCGGGGGGGGGAGACAGATACGCAGTATTTT. This sequence encodes CASSRGGETDTQYF. This chain joins TRBV21-1 and TRBJ2-3; whether TRBD2, the table's D call, matches the DNA was not checked. TRBV21-1 is flagged as a pseudogene. CDR3 length equals 14 residues.

This clonotype has at least ten counts. The chain recombines TRBV20-1 with TRBJ2-5; no clear D. Germline V lookup: CDR1 DFQATT, CDR2 SNEGSKA (reference sequence). This CDR3 has 15 amino acids. The V gene lost 6 bases and the J gene lost 3 bases, with 20 bases spanning the gap. The CDR3 region is CSAHTWAVGKETQYF. The CDR3 nucleotides are TGCAGTGCCCATACTTGGGCGGTGGGTAAAGAGACCCAGTACTTC.

The V and J genes are TRBV20-1 and TRBJ2-1, with D possibly being TRBD2 (6 bases). The CDR3 consists of 13 residues. Germline values: CDR1 DFQATT, CDR2 SNEGSKA (reference sequence). Trimming removed 6 bases at V and 6 bases at J, with 15 bases between. CDR3 amino acids: CSAHRDFVNEQFF. Here the CDR3 DNA reads TGCAGTGCGCACCGGGACTTCGTCAATGAGCAGTTCTTC.

This clonotype was seen more than once but under ten times. The chain has TRBV7-8 and TRBJ2-7; TRBD2 might be the D (5 bases). V was pared by 5 bases and J by 0 bases, with 26 bases between. The germline gives CDR1 SGHVS, CDR2 FQNEAQ. CDR3 size: 19 residues. The CDR3 spells CASSLSHSRPGKHSYEQYF. The CDR3 DNA is TGTGCCAGCAGCCTGTCCCACTCGAGGCCCGGGAAGCACTCCTACGAGCAGTACTTC.

The chain is built from TRBV20-1 and TRBJ1-1, with D tentatively TRBD1 (6 bases). This CDR3 has 14 residues. V gave up 4 bases and J gave up 2 bases, with 14 bases separating them. Germline CDR1 reads DFQATT; CDR2 reads SNEGSKA (reference sequence). The CDR3 coding sequence is TGCAGTGCTACCCGACCGGGACAAAACACTGAAGCTTTCTTT. Protein: CSATRPGQNTEAFF.

This chain joins TRBV12-3 or TRBV12-4 and TRBJ2-1; TRBD2 might be the D (5 bases). The CDR3 is made up of 14 amino acids. V shed 7 bases and J shed 9 bases, with 19 bases lying between them. CDR3 loop: CASTKVTTSGEQFF. Here the CDR3 DNA reads TGTGCCAGCACCAAAGTGACTACTTCCGGTGAGCAGTTCTTC.

This clonotype has just a few counts. This chain uses TRBV20-1 with TRBJ1-1; D gene unclear. CDR3 size: 12 residues. The germline gives CDR1 DFQATT, CDR2 SNEGSKA (reference sequence). V shed 8 bases and J shed 11 bases, with 21 bases lying between them. The chain's CDR3 is CSPTDGPDRAFF. CDR3 sequence (DNA): TGCAGTCCTACGGACGGTCCGGATAGGGCTTTCTTT.

This clonotype came up many times. The rearrangement joins TRBV12-3 or TRBV12-4 to TRBJ2-7; 11 nucleotides line up with TRBD2. V shed 5 bases, J shed 2 bases, and the junction held 8 bases outside the gene matches. CDR3 length: 16 residues. The CDR3 region has the DNA TGTGCCAGCAGTCCCCAGACTAGCGGGACAACCTACGAGCAGTACTTC. It specifies CASSPQTSGTTYEQYF.

This clonotype was found a few times. The chain links TRBV7-9 to TRBJ1-1, with D possibly matching TRBD1 (5 bases). Trimming cost V 7 bases and J 4 bases, with 13 bases left between them. Germline CDR1 reads SEHNR; CDR2 reads FQNEAQ (reference sequence). The CDR3 is 13 residues long. The CDR3 region is CASKQEVGTEAFF. In nucleotides, the CDR3 is TGTGCCAGCAAACAGGAAGTTGGCACTGAAGCTTTCTTT.